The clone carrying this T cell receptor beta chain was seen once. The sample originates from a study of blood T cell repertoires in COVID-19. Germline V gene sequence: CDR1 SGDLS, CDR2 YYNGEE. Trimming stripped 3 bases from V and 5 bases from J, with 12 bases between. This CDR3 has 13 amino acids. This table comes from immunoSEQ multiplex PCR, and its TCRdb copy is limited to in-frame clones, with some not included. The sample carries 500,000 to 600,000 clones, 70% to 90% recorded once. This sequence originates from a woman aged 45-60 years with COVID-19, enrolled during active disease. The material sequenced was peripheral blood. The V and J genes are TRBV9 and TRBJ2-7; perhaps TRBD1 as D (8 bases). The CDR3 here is CASSATGGDEQYF. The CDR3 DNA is TGTGCCAGCAGCGCTACAGGGGGGGACGAGCAGTACTTC.